The 16 T cell receptor beta chains given below trace back to one sample, sequenced in a study of T cell repertoires in cytomegalovirus infection. These TCRs' antigens remain unknown. TCRdb ran MiXCR on the reads and lists one entry per CDR3 protein. The table has approximately 1,000,000 distinct CDR3 sequences, approximately 32% seen once. The sequenced sample was cultured CD8+ T cells from PBMCs, obtained from culture after CMV antigen stimulation. Source of these receptors: a human donor in good health (CMV status not recorded). Some clones in this sample may be carry-over from other donors' samples.

The chain couples TRBV27 to TRBJ2-7, with a tentative D call TRBD2 (7 bases). Germline CDR1 MNHEY, CDR2 SMNVEV (reference sequence). The CDR3 is 15 residues long. Trimming cost V 5 bases and J 2 bases, with 16 bases left between them. The CDR3 DNA reads as TGTGCCAGCAGTCCCCTTGGGGGGGCCCCCTACGAGCAGTACGTC. Translated: CASSPLGGAPYEQYV.

In nucleotides, the CDR3 is TGTGCCAGCCGCTCGCCGGGACAGGGAGCCTACGAGCAGTACTTC. Its protein is CASRSPGQGAYEQYF. The chain joins TRBV7-9 to TRBJ2-7; TRBD1 agrees at 9 bases. V dropped 8 bases and J dropped 2; count of bases not matched to a gene: 10. This CDR3 has 15 amino acids. Looked up from germline, CDR1 is SEHNR and CDR2 is FQNEAQ (reference sequence).

V usage is TRBV7-9 and J usage is TRBJ2-3; D possibly matches TRBD1 or TRBD2 (5 bases each). The CDR3 runs 13 residues. V lost 9 bases and J lost 0, with 10 bases in between. Germline V gene sequence: CDR1 SEHNR, CDR2 FQNEAQ (reference sequence). CDR3 in amino acids: CASFRESTDTQYF. The CDR3 DNA reads TGTGCCAGTTTCAGGGAGAGCACAGATACGCAGTATTTT.

The chain combines TRBV28 with TRBJ2-7, with D perhaps TRBD1 (6 bases). Germline assignment: CDR1 MDHEN and CDR2 SYDVKM. The CDR3 contains 13 residues. Trimming removed 5 bases from V and 3 bases from J, with 11 bases in between. CDR3 in amino acids: CASSRDKNYEQYV. The CDR3 coding sequence is TGTGCCAGCAGTAGGGACAAGAACTACGAGCAGTACGTC.

The CDR3 DNA reads TGCAGTGCCAGGGGCAGGGGAAACACTGAAGCTTTCTTT. Residues: CSARGRGNTEAFF. The chain couples TRBV20-1 to TRBJ1-1; D is perhaps TRBD1 (6 bases). V lost 6 bases and J 2 bases, leaving 13 bases between the germline ends. Per germline, CDR1 DFQATT and CDR2 SNEGSKA (reference sequence). The CDR3 is made up of 13 amino acids.

This sequence joins TRBV4-2 and TRBJ2-1; 7 nucleotides match TRBD2. Looked up from germline, CDR1 is LGHNA and CDR2 is YNFKEQ. The CDR3 has 15 amino acids. Trimming cost V 0 bases and J 8 bases; bases outside gene matches: 7. CDR3 amino acids: CASSQDELAIDEQFF. The CDR3 DNA is TGTGCCAGCAGCCAAGATGAACTAGCGATCGATGAGCAGTTCTTC.

Ten or more counts support this clonotype. The chain uses TRBV3-1 and TRBJ1-2, with 8 nucleotides matching TRBD1. Trimming cost V 5 bases and J 0 bases; bases outside gene matches: 8. From germline, CDR1 is LGHDT and CDR2 YNNKEL (reference sequence). The length of the CDR3 is 16 residues. The CDR3 nucleotides are TGTGCCAGCAGCGGGAGCAGGGGGCAAGCTAACTATGGCTACACCTTC. Amino acids: CASSGSRGQANYGYTF.

This clonotype was seen more than once but under ten times. V gene TRBV12-5 combines with J gene TRBJ1-5; D is perhaps TRBD1 (5 bases). Trimming took off 0 bases at V and 2 bases at J, with 11 bases between the two ends. This CDR3 contains 16 residues. Germline V gene data show CDR1 as LGHNT and CDR2 as FRNRAP. CDR3 DNA: TGTGCTAGTGGTTTGGTATCAGGGTATGGCAATCAGCCCCAGCATTTT. As protein: CASGLVSGYGNQPQHF.

The chain employs TRBV27 and TRBJ1-1; 9 bases are a match to TRBD1. V lost 4 bases, J lost 3 bases, and 18 bases stayed unmatched. Germline loops: CDR1 MNHEY, CDR2 SMNVEV (reference sequence). The CDR3 runs 19 residues. The CDR3 protein is CASSSGTGYDGVLDTEAFF. The CDR3 DNA reads TGTGCCAGCAGTTCCGGGACAGGGTATGACGGGGTTCTCGACACTGAAGCTTTCTTT.

This clonotype was seen at least ten times. CDR3 sequence (DNA): TGCGCCAGCAGAGTTCACGACAGGACTTTAAACTATGGCTACACCTTC. Encoded protein: CASRVHDRTLNYGYTF. V gene TRBV4-1 combines with J gene TRBJ1-2, with D possibly TRBD1 on 6 matching bases. CDR1 and CDR2 from the germline V gene are MGHRA and YSYEKL. V lost 6 bases to trimming and J lost 2 bases, with 19 bases between them. There are 16 residues in the CDR3.

Only one count was recorded for this clonotype. The V and J genes are TRBV27 and TRBJ2-1; 10 bases line up with TRBD2. V was pared by 5 bases and J by 5 bases, with 9 bases of the junction left unmatched. This CDR3 is 16 amino acids long. CDR1 MNHEY and CDR2 SMNVEV come from the germline V gene (reference sequence). CDR3 bases: TGTGCCAGCAGTATATGGCCTAGCGGGGGTAACAATGAGCAGTTCTTC. This codes for CASSIWPSGGNNEQFF.

The rearrangement links TRBV6-5 to TRBJ2-1; D gene unclear. V was cut by 5 bases and J by 0 bases, with 11 bases left in between. CDR3 length: 15 residues. The germline gives CDR1 MNHEY, CDR2 SVGAGI. The CDR3 nucleotides read TGTGCCAGCAGTCTTCTCCGGAGCTCCTACAATGAGCAGTTCTTC. Its protein product is CASSLLRSSYNEQFF.

This clonotype was detected only a few times. The chain links TRBV12-5 to TRBJ1-1, with a weak D call TRBD1 (5 bases). CDR1 LGHNT and CDR2 FRNRAP come from the germline V gene. The CDR3 totals 15 residues. V lost 4 bases, J lost 7 bases, and 19 bases lay in between. The CDR3 is CASGSPDGAVDEAFF. The CDR3 DNA sequence: TGTGCTAGTGGTTCCCCCGACGGGGCTGTAGATGAAGCTTTCTTT.

This clonotype was detected only a few times. The chain is built from TRBV6-1 and TRBJ1-2, with D hard to call. The CDR3 contains 12 residues. Germline V lookup: CDR1 MNHNS, CDR2 SASEGT. With 2 bases removed from V and 4 bases from J, the gap between germline ends came to 5 bases. The CDR3 DNA follows: TGTGCCAGCAGTGAAATCCCCTATGGCTACACCTTC. It specifies CASSEIPYGYTF.

Here the CDR3 reads CASRGGGAEAFF. In DNA, the CDR3 is TGTGCTAGCCGAGGTGGGGGGGCTGAAGCTTTCTTT. The chain couples TRBV12-5 to TRBJ1-1; maybe TRBD1 (5 bases). CDR3 length: 12 residues. Germline-derived CDR1 and CDR2 are LGHNT and FRNRAP. With 9 bases removed from V and 6 bases from J, the gap between germline ends came to 14 bases.

This rearrangement joins TRBV7-9 to TRBJ1-1; TRBD1 agrees at 8 bases. Germline-derived CDR1 and CDR2 are SEHNR and FQNEAQ (reference sequence). The CDR3 consists of 16 residues. The ends lost 5 bases at V and 1 base at J; junction bases unmatched: 9. In DNA, the CDR3 is TGTGCCAGCAGCCCGCGTCAGGGGGCGGAGAACACTGAAGCTTTCTTT. Its translation: CASSPRQGAENTEAFF.